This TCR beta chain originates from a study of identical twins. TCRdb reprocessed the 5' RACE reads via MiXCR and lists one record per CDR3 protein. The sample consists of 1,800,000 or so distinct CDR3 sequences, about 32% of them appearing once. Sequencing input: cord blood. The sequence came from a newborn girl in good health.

CDR3 loop: CASSLDRMRNGGTTDTQYF. The CDR3, as DNA: TGTGCCAGCAGTTTAGATAGAATGCGTAACGGAGGCACCACAGATACGCAGTATTTT. The chain has TRBV28 and TRBJ2-3, with D tentatively TRBD2 (5 bases). The V gene lost 2 bases and the J gene lost 2 bases, with 23 bases spanning the gap. The CDR3 is 19 amino acids. In germline, CDR1 is MDHEN, CDR2 SYDVKM.